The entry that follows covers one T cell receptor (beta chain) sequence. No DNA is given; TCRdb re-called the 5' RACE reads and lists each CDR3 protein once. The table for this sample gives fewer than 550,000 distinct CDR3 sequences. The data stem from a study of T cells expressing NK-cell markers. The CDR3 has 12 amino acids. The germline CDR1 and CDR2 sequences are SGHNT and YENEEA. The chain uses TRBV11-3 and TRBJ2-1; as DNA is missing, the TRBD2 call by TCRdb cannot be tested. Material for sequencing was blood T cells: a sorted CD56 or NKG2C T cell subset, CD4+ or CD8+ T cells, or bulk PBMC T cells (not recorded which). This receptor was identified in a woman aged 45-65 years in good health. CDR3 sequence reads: CASSLRENEQFF.